Listed below are T cell receptor beta chains from one sample, sequenced in a study of blood T cell repertoires in COVID-19. Some clones are missing from TCRdb's copy, which holds only in-frame ones; the method was immunoSEQ multiplex PCR. The table lists tens of thousands of clones, 75% to 95% of them singletons, with 6.9% in the top ten. Sample: peripheral blood. These receptors were obtained from a human donor in a cohort sampled during active COVID-19. Both conserved end residues are part of each CDR3. A D gene is named only where the DNA matches it firmly. The listing skips clone size in some rows; elsewhere it reads once, few, many or a size class.

v_call	j_call	d_call	clone_size	cdr3_aa	cdr3_nt
TRBV6-5	TRBJ1-2	NA	NA	CASREEGTYGYTF	TGTGCCAGCAGGGAGGAGGGAACCTATGGCTACACCTTC
TRBV28	TRBJ2-5	NA	NA	CASRSTIETQYF	TGTGCCAGCAGAAGTACAATAGAGACCCAGTACTTC
TRBV5-4	TRBJ2-7	TRBD2	NA	CASSATGGYEQYF	TGTGCCAGCAGTGCCACGGGGGGCTACGAGCAGTACTTC
TRBV28	TRBJ2-6	NA	NA	CASSFQGTGANVLTF	TGTGCCAGCAGTTTCCAGGGTACCGGGGCCAACGTCCTGACTTTC
TRBV28	TRBJ2-1	NA	NA	CASSPGTSGEQFF	TGTGCCAGCAGTCCGGGGACTTCAGGTGAGCAGTTCTTC
TRBV6-5	TRBJ1-1	TRBD1	once	CASSPGTGNTEAFF	TGTGCCAGCAGTCCCGGGACAGGGAACACTGAAGCTTTCTTT
TRBV7-8	TRBJ1-5	TRBD1	NA	CASSSQTGGSNQPQHF	TGTGCCAGCAGCTCCCAGACAGGGGGCAGCAATCAGCCCCAGCATTTT
TRBV6-5	TRBJ2-7	TRBD2	NA	CASSPYGGGETEQYF	TGTGCCAGCAGCCCCTATGGCGGGGGGGAGACCGAGCAGTACTTC
TRBV12-3/TRBV12-4	TRBJ1-2	NA	NA	CASSLIPGGGYTF	TGTGCCAGCAGTTTAATCCCCGGGGGTGGCTACACCTTC
TRBV7-2	TRBJ2-1	NA	NA	CASSSSTVADEQFF	TGTGCCAGCAGCTCCAGTACCGTAGCGGATGAGCAGTTCTTC
TRBV6-2/TRBV6-3	TRBJ1-5	NA	NA	CASSHGPRGASNQPQHF	TGTGCCAGCAGCCACGGTCCCCGGGGGGCCAGCAATCAGCCCCAGCATTTT
TRBV6-5	TRBJ2-6	NA	NA	CASIAHSGANVLTF	TGTGCCAGCATAGCCCACTCTGGGGCCAACGTCCTGACTTTC
TRBV7-8	TRBJ2-7	TRBD2	NA	CASSLELGLVPYEQYF	TGTGCCAGCAGCTTAGAATTGGGACTAGTGCCCTACGAGCAGTACTTC
TRBV5-6	TRBJ2-5	TRBD1	NA	CASSLGGQGTETQYF	TGTGCCAGCAGCTTGGGGGGACAGGGAACGGAGACCCAGTACTTC
TRBV11-2	TRBJ2-1	NA	NA	CASSVGIAQSYNEQFF	TGTGCCAGCAGCGTAGGGATCGCACAGAGTTACAATGAGCAGTTCTTC
TRBV5-1	TRBJ2-2	NA	once	CASSLATGNTGELFF	TGCGCCAGCAGCTTGGCCACGGGGAACACCGGGGAGCTGTTTTTT
TRBV5-1	TRBJ1-5	NA	NA	CASSLDSGVQPQHF	TGCGCCAGCAGCTTGGATTCAGGGGTGCAGCCCCAGCATTTT
TRBV5-1	TRBJ2-7	TRBD1	NA	CASSFGTGSYEQYF	TGCGCCAGCAGCTTCGGGACAGGTTCCTACGAGCAGTACTTC
TRBV7-9	TRBJ2-1	TRBD1	NA	CASTQGEYNEQFF	TGTGCCAGCACTCAGGGGGAATACAATGAGCAGTTCTTC
TRBV6-5	TRBJ1-5	NA	NA	CASSSGGNQPQHF	TGTGCCAGCTCTAGCGGGGGCAATCAGCCCCAGCATTTT
TRBV6-5	TRBJ2-7	NA	NA	CASGREIYEQYF	TGTGCCAGCGGACGGGAGATATACGAGCAGTACTTC
TRBV19	TRBJ2-2	NA	NA	CASSIQGANTGELFF	TGTGCCAGTAGTATACAAGGGGCGAACACCGGGGAGCTGTTTTTT
TRBV19	TRBJ2-3	NA	NA	CASSIGRVTDTQYF	TGTGCCAGTAGTATAGGCAGGGTCACAGATACGCAGTATTTT
TRBV27	TRBJ2-5	TRBD2	NA	CASQPGTSGGKETQYF	TGTGCCAGCCAACCCGGGACTAGCGGGGGGAAGGAGACCCAGTACTTC
TRBV24-1	TRBJ2-3	TRBD2	NA	CATSDASGEDTDTQYF	TGTGCCACCAGTGATGCTAGCGGGGAGGACACAGATACGCAGTATTTT
TRBV19	TRBJ2-7	TRBD1	NA	CASSGRQGNPPYEQYF	TGTGCCAGTAGTGGCCGACAGGGAAACCCACCCTACGAGCAGTACTTC
TRBV14	TRBJ2-3	NA	NA	CASSPTPDGGTQYF	TGTGCCAGCAGCCCAACACCTGATGGCGGCACGCAGTATTTT
TRBV5-1	TRBJ1-4	TRBD1	NA	CASSFGGPGQGARRNEKLFF	TGCGCCAGCAGCTTTGGCGGCCCGGGACAGGGGGCGCGAAGGAATGAAAAACTGTTTTTT